This T cell receptor (beta chain) was found in a study of T cells in Graves' hyperthyroidism and ophthalmopathy. Study conclusions and caveats: Blood samples included most of the expanded thyroid clonotypes exceeding 0.001.

Amplification of TCR beta CDR3 regions was performed using RNA transcripts as template. When the TCR CDR3 underwent first-round RT-PCR, the HTBI primer set was used. MiXCR was run by TCRdb on the multiplex PCR reads, yielding one entry per CDR3 protein. This sample carries 250,000 or so distinct CDR3 sequences, 13% to 15% of them seen once, and the ten largest clones take approximately 12%. The CDR3 is 17 residues long. In germline, CDR1 is LGHDT, CDR2 YNNKEL (reference sequence). The V end was cut by 4 bases, the J end by 0 bases, with 16 bases between. In its sample, this clonotype was seen many times. Its antigen is as yet unknown.

The sequencing input was blood. This chain joins TRBV3-1 and TRBJ2-1; D may be TRBD2 (5 bases). This receptor was identified in a woman aged 35 to 49 with Graves' hyperthyroidism that later progressed to Graves' ophthalmopathy. CDR3 protein: CASSPYSSKGSYNEQFF. DNA for the CDR3: TGTGCCAGCAGCCCCTATTCTAGCAAGGGCTCCTACAATGAGCAGTTCTTC.